The sequence of this T cell receptor (beta chain) was determined in a study of OX40 agonist ivuxolimab in advanced cancers. Clones were sequenced by immunoSEQ multiplex PCR, and TCRdb holds only the in-frame ones, with some missing. The sample has 73,000 or so clones, 88% seen once; the top ten hold 0.78%. General study results and limits: Part of the nonresponder group also had normalized T-cell clonal expansion that was low.

CDR1 and CDR2 (germline): MNHNS, SASEGT. The germline V and J ends were trimmed by 7 bases and 5 bases, with 20 bases remaining between them. The CDR3 is 15 residues long. A word on this clone: Its target is not known.

The TCR originated in an adult with an advanced solid tumor such as melanoma, head and neck, liver or kidney cancer. This specimen was CD4+ or CD8+ T cells sorted from blood, taken in a trial of the OX40 agonist ivuxolimab. The chain has TRBV6-1 and TRBJ1-2; D possibly corresponds to TRBD1 (5 bases). CDR3 residues: CASIQQVKNGYGYTF. DNA for the CDR3: TGTGCCAGCATCCAACAGGTTAAGAACGGGTATGGCTACACCTTC.